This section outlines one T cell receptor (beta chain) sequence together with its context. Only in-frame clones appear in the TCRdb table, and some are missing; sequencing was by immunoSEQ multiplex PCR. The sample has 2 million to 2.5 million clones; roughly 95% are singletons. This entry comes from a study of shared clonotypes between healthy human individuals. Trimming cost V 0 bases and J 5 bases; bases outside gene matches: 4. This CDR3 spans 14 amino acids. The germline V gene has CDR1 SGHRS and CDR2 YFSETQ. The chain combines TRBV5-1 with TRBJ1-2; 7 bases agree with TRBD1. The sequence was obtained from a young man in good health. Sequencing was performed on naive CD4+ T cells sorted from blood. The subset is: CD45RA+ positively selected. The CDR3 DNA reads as TGCGCCAGCAGCTTGGCCGAGACAGGGTATGGCTACACCTTC. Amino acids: CASSLAETGYGYTF.